This record concerns one TCR beta chain sequence. Its antigen is still unknown. This CDR3 is built from 11 residues. CDR1 is SEHNR, CDR2 FQNEAQ, per germline (reference sequence). V lost 4 bases and J lost 7, with 6 bases in between. Vbeta (60) and Jbeta (13) primers were used in the PCR. In the original workflow: Later work found approximately 80 million unique TCR beta chains, with approximately 12 million shared. The data were produced by immunoSEQ multiplex PCR, yet TCRdb's version contains in-frame clones alone and is incomplete. The V and J calls and clone size come from that table; D and trimming were worked out from the DNA. The sample contains 150,000 to 250,000 clones, more than 65% of which appear only once. The sample originates from a study of cytomegalovirus exposure and HLA in healthy donors. On the study more broadly: Early released data comprised around 79 million unique TCRs from HLA-typed donors.

Study observations and caveats: Most TCR beta V segments were productive about 90% or about 30% of the time in an earlier analysis. The investigators catalogued 150 to 200 TCR beta chains as cytomegalovirus-associated.

V gene TRBV7-9 combines with J gene TRBJ2-3; no reliable D call. This sequence originates from a girl between 5 and 17 years old in good health and CMV-seropositive. Sequences were obtained from PBMCs. The chain's CDR3 is CASSSRNTQYF. In DNA form, the CDR3 reads TGTGCCAGCAGCTCTAGAAATACGCAGTATTTT.